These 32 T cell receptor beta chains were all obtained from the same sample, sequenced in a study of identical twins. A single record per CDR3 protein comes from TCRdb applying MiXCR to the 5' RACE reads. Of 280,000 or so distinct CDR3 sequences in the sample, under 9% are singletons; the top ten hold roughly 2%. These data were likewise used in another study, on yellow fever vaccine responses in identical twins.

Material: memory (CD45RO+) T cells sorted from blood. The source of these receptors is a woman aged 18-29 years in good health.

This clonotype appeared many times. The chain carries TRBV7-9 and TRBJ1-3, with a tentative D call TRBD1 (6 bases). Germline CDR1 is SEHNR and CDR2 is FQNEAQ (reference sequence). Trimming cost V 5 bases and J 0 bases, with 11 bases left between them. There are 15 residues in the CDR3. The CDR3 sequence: CASSPGQSSGNTIYF. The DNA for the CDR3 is TGTGCCAGCAGCCCCGGACAGAGCTCTGGAAACACCATATATTTT.

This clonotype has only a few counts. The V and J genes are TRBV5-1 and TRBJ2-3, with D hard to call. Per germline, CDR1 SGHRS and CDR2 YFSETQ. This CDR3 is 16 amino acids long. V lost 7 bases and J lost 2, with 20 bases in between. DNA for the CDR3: TGCGCCAGCGCAGTAAATCGCCGGCCAAACACAGATACGCAGTATTTT. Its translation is CASAVNRRPNTDTQYF. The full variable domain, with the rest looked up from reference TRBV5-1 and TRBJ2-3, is KAGVTQTPRYLIKTRGQQVTLSCSPISGHRSVSWYQQTPGQGLQFLFEYFSETQRNKGNFPGRFSGRQFSNSRSEMNVSTLELGDSALYLCASAVNRRPNTDTQYFGPGTRLTVL.

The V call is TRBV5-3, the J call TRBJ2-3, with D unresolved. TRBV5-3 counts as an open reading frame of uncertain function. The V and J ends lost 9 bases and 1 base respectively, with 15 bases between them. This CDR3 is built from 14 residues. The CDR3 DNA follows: TGTGCCATGGGCTCTAGTTTCGGCACAGATACGCAGTATTTT. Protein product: CAMGSSFGTDTQYF.

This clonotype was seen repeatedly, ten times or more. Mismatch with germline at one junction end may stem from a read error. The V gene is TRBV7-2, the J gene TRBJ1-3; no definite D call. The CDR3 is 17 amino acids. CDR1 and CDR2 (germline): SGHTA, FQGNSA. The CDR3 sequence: CASSLGTRRSSGNTIYF. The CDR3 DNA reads TGTGCCAGCAGTTTAGGAACGCGCAGAAGCTCTGGAAACACCATATATTTT.

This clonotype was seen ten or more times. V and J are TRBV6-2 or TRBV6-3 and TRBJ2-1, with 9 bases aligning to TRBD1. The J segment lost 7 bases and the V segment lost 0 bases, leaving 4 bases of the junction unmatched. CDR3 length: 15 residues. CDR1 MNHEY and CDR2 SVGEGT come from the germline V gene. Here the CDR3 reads CASSYSRTGENEQFF. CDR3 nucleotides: TGTGCCAGCAGTTACTCGAGGACAGGGGAAAATGAGCAGTTCTTC.

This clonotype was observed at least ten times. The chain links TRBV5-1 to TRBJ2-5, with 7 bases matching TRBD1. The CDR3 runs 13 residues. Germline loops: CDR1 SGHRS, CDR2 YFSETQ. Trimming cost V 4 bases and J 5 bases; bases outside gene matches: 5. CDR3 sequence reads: CASSLTGWETQYF. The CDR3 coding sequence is TGCGCCAGCAGCCTGACAGGGTGGGAGACCCAGTACTTC.

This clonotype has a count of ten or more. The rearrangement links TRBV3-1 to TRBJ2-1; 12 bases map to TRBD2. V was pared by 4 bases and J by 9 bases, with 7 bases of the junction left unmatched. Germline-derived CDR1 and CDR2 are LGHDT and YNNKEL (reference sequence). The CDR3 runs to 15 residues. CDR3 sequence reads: CASSPASGGALEQFF. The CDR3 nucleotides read TGTGCCAGCAGCCCCGCTAGCGGGGGGGCGCTTGAGCAGTTCTTC.

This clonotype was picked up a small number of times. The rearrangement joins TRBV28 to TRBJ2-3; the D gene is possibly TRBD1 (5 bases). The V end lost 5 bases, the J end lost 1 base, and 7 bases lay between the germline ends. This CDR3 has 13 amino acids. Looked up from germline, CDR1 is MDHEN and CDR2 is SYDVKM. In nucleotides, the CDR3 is TGTGCCAGCAGTACGACAGGCACAGATACGCAGTATTTT. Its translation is CASSTTGTDTQYF. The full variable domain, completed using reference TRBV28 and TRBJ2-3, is DVKVTQSSRYLVKRTGEKVFLECVQDMDHENMFWYRQDPGLGLRLIYFSYDVKMKEKGDIPEGYSVSREKKERFSLILESASTNQTSMYLCASSTTGTDTQYFGPGTRLTVL.

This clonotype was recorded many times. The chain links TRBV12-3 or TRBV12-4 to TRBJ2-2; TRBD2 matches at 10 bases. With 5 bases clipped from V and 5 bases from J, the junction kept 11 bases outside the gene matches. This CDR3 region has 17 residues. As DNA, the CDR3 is TGTGCCAGCAGTCCCCTCAAAGCGGGAGGGCCTACCGGGGAGCTGTTTTTT. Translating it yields CASSPLKAGGPTGELFF.

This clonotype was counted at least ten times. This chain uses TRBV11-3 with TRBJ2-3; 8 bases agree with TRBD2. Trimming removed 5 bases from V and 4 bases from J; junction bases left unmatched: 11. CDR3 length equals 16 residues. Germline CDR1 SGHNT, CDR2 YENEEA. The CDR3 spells CASSPGSGLASDTQYF. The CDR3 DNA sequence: TGTGCCAGCAGCCCCGGTTCTGGACTAGCATCAGATACGCAGTATTTT.

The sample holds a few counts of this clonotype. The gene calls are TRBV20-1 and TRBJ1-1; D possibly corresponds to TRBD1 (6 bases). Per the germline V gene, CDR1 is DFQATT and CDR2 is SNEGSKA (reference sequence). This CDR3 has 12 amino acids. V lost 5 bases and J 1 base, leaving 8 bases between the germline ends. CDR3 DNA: TGCAGTGCTCCGGACAGGAACACTGAAGCTTTCTTT. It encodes CSAPDRNTEAFF.

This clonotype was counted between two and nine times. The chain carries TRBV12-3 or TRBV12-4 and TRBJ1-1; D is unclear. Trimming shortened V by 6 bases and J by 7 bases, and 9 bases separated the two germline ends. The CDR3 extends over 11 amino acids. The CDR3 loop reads CASSRGREAFF. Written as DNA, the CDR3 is TGTGCCAGCAGCCGAGGCCGTGAAGCTTTCTTT.

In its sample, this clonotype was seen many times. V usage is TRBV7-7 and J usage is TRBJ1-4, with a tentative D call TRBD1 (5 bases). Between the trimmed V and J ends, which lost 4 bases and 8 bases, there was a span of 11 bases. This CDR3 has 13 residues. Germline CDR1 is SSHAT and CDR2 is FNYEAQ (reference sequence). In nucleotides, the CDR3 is TGTGCCAGCAGCTATGGGGGTGGGGAAAAACTGTTTTTT. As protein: CASSYGGGEKLFF.

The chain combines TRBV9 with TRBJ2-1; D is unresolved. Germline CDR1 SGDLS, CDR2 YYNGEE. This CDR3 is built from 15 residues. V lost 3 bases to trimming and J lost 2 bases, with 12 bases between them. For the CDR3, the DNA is TGTGCCAGCAGCGCCCGGGTCGGACCCTACAATGAGCAGTTCTTC. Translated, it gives CASSARVGPYNEQFF. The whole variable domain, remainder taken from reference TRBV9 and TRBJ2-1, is DSGVTQTPKHLITATGQRVTLRCSPRSGDLSVYWYQQSLDQGLQFLIQYYNGEERAKGNILERFSAQQFPDLHSELNLSSLELGDSALYFCASSARVGPYNEQFFGPGTRLTVL.

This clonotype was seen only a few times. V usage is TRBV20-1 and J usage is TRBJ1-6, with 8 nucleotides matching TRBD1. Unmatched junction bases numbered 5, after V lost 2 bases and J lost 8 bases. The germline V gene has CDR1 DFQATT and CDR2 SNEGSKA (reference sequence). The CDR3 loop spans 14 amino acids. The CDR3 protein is CSARLTGDHSPLHF. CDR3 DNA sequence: TGCAGTGCTAGATTGACAGGGGATCATTCACCCCTCCACTTT.

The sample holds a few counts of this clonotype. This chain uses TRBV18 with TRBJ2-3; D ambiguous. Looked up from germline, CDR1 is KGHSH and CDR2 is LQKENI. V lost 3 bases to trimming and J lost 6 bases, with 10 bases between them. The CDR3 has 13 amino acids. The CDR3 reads CASSPSRLDTQYF. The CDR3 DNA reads TGTGCCAGCTCACCCTCCCGTCTGGATACGCAGTATTTT.

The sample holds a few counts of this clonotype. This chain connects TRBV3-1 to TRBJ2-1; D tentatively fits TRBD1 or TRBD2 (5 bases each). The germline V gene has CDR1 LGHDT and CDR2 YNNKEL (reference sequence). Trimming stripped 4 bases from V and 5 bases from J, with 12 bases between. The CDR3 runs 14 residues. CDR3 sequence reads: CASSRSGTDNEQFF. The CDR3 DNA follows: TGTGCCAGCAGCCGCTCCGGGACGGACAATGAGCAGTTCTTC.

The CDR3 DNA sequence: TGTGCCACCAGCAGAGCGGGGGGAAACACTGAAGCTTTCTTT. Its protein is CATSRAGGNTEAFF. The chain combines TRBV15 with TRBJ1-1; perhaps TRBD1 as D (5 bases). The germline V gene has CDR1 LNHNV and CDR2 YYDKDF (reference sequence). The CDR3 contains 14 residues. Trimming removed 1 base from V and 2 bases from J, with 8 bases in between.

CDR3 loop: CASSLDAGFSGGTIYF. The CDR3 DNA follows: TGTGCCAGCAGTTTAGATGCAGGATTCTCTGGAGGCACCATATATTTT. V is TRBV12-3 or TRBV12-4 and J is TRBJ1-3; D not certain. The CDR3 extends over 16 amino acids. Deletions cut 1 base from V and 9 bases from J, with 19 bases between.

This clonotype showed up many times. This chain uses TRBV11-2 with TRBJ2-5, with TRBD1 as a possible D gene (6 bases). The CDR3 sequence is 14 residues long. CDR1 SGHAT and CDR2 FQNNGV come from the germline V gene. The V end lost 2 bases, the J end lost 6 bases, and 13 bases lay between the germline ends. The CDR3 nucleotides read TGTGCCAGCAGCTTATATGGGGGCCAGAAGACCCAGTACTTC. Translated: CASSLYGGQKTQYF.

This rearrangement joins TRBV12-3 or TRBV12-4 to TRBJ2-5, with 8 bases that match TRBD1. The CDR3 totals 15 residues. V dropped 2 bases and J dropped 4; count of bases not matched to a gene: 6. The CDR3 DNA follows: TGTGCCAGCAGTTTACAGGGGGCGCTTGGAGAGACCCAGTACTTC. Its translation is CASSLQGALGETQYF.

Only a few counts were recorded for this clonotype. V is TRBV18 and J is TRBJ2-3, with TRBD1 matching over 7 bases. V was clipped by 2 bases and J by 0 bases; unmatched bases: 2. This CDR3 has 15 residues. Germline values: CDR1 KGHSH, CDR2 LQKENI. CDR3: CASSPYRGSTDTQYF. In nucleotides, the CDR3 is TGTGCCAGCTCACCATACAGGGGAAGCACAGATACGCAGTATTTT.

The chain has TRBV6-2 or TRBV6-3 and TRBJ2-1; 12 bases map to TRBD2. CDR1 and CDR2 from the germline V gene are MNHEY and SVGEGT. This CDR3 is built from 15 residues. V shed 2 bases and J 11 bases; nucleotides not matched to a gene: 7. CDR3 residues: CASSYQGLAGVKQFF. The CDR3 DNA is TGTGCCAGCAGTTACCAGGGACTAGCGGGCGTAAAGCAGTTCTTC.

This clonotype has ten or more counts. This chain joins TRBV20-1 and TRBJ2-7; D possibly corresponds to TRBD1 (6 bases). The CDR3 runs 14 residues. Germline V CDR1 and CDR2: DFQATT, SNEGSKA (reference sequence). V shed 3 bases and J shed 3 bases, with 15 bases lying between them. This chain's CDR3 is CSARVTGFDYEQYV. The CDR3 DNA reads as TGCAGTGCTAGGGTAACAGGGTTCGACTACGAGCAGTACGTC.

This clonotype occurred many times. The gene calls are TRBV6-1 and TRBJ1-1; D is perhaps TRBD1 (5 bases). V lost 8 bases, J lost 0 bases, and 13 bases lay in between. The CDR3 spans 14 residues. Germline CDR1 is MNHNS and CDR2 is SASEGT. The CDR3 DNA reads TGTGCCAGCCAAAGAGGGACTGTGAACACTGAAGCTTTCTTT. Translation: CASQRGTVNTEAFF.

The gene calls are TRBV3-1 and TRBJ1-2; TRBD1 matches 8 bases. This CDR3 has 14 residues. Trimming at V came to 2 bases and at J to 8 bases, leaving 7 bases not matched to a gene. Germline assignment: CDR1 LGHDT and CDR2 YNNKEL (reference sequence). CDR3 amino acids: CASSQIRTGKGYTF. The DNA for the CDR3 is TGTGCCAGCAGCCAAATTAGGACAGGGAAAGGCTACACCTTC.

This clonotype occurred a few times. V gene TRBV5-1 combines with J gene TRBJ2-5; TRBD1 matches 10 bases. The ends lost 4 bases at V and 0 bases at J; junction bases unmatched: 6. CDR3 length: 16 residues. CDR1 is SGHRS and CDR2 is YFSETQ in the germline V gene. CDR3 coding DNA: TGCGCCAGCAGCGTCGGGACAGGGGAGTACCAAGAGACCCAGTACTTC. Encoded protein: CASSVGTGEYQETQYF.

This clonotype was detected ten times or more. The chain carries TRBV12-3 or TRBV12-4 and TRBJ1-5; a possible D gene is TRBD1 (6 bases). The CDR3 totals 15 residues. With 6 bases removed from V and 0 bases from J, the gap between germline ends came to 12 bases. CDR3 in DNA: TGTGCCAGCAGACCCGCAGGGGTTAGCAATCAGCCCCAGCATTTT. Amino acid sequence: CASRPAGVSNQPQHF.

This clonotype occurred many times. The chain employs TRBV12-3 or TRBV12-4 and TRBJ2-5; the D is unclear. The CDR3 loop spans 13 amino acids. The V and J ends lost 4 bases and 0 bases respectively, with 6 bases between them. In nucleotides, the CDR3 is TGTGCCAGCAGTTCTCGACACCAAGAGACCCAGTACTTC. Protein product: CASSSRHQETQYF.

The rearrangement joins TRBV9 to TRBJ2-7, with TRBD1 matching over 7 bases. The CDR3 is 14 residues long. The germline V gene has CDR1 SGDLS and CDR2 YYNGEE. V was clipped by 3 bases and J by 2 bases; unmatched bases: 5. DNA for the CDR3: TGTGCCAGCAGCGCGGACAGGTCCCCCTACGAGCAGTACTTC. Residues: CASSADRSPYEQYF.

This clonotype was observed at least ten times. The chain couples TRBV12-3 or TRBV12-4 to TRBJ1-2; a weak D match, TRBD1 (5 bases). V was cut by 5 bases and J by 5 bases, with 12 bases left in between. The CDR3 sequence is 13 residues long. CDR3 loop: CASSIDSKYGYTF. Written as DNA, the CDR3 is TGTGCCAGCAGTATCGACAGTAAATATGGCTACACCTTC.

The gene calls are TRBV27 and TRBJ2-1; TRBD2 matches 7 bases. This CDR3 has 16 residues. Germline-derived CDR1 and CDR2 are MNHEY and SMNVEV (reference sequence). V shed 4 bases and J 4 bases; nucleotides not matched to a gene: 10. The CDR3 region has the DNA TGTGCCAGCAGTTCTCCTGGGGAGCGGGGATACAATGAGCAGTTCTTC. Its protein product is CASSSPGERGYNEQFF.